The clone carrying this T cell receptor (beta chain) was recorded many times. These data come from a study of early T cells in non-severe SARS-CoV-2 infection. Study-level background: Sequencing of bulk RNA from unsorted whole blood was done, without chain pairing.

The V and J ends lost 5 bases and 4 bases, in that order; junction bases with no gene match: 17. The V gene's germline CDR1 is SEHNR and CDR2 FQNEAQ (reference sequence). The CDR3 consists of 18 residues. Researchers attached unique molecular identifiers to individual cDNA molecules. Each CDR3 protein gets one entry after TCRdb re-called the 5' RACE reads with MiXCR. The repertoire includes 40,000 to 60,000 distinct CDR3 sequences, around 11% of them detected once, and 9.1% sits in the top ten. The clonotype originates from an adult who was a healthcare worker with PCR-confirmed SARS-CoV-2 infection or an uninfected control (not recorded which). Sequences were obtained from whole blood. The chain couples TRBV7-9 to TRBJ2-1; TRBD1 agrees at 7 bases. The CDR3 DNA is TGTGCCAGCAGCCGACGCAACCCCGGGGACAGAACTTACAATGAGCAGTTCTTC. This encodes CASSRRNPGDRTYNEQFF.